This T cell receptor (beta chain) was documented in a study of long-term antiretroviral therapy in people with HIV (dated by TCRdb to 2021 to 2024). Broadly, across the study: The earliest samples were collected about a decade before the 2015 WHO recommendation for immediate ART, when ART was typically delayed until CD4 counts fell. About 40% of the roughly 30 participants with HIV were female. A total of around 190 cryopreserved PBMC samples came from 25 to 30 adults with confirmed HIV infection and were collected serially over a mean of approximately six years (range 1-12). No cross-contamination during QIAcube processing turned up in test extractions that ran a monoclonal T-cell line alongside 25 to 35 polyclonal samples. A retrospective serial study tested whether ART initiation and durable HIV suppression were associated with changes in peripheral blood TRB repertoire composition and diversity. Overall study outcomes, separate from this receptor: Because pre-ART samples had limited cell numbers, profiling was done on unsorted PBMC rather than on sorted CD4+ and CD8+ T cells. Narrower CDR3 length ranges were observed in HIV repertoires than in controls, and an antigen-experienced repertoire with only a slight naive shift after ART was suggested by the network structure. Inferences about post-ART repertoire changes are limited because no data were available on ART adherence, viral resistance or therapy changes. The samples were dated from about 2003 to 2018, and the ART regimens that were used may be less effective than current ART regimens. Because PBMC availability was limited, only the TCR beta chain was sequenced, with no alpha chain pairing. Expanded TRB clones identified before ART initiation dominated the repertoire across all time points, though the dominance fluctuated and decreased in many PLHIV after ART. ART initiation was associated with a significant increase in TRB diversity, but diversity stayed significantly below transplant donor controls even after long-term ART.

Looking up the germline V gene yields CDR1 LGHNA and CDR2 YNFKEQ. The V and J ends are trimmed by 4 bases and 1 base, leaving 16 bases between them. The cysteine opens and the phenylalanine closes a CDR3 of 16 amino acids. Only the CDR3 portion is preserved as DNA: 48 bases, with reading frame beginning at the first base. Inclusion was restricted to participants for whom at least one PBMC sample before ART initiation and at least two post-ART samples were available. All participants with HIV were treated in the United States of America. Before DNA extraction, cryopreserved samples containing about 0.9-11 million PBMC were thawed and washed. At the time of the earliest PBMC sample, participants with HIV were aged between about 23 and 54 years. PBMC samples from each participant spanned 1-4 timepoints before ART initiation and 2-8 timepoints after ART initiation, with a median of 7 samples. Serial HIV viral load, CD4+ T-cell count, ART history and demographic data were obtained for every participant. A Qiagen kit on a QIAcube was used to extract genomic DNA from unsorted PBMC, with samples processed in batches of 12.

Points on this clone: Its antigen specificity is not known. Base-call qualities are not available, and no considerably larger clone is one nucleotide away.

The immunoSEQ hsTCRB v3.0 assay was used at survey level resolution for TRB variable region sequencing. A depth of roughly 35,000-55,000 T-cell genomes per sample was targeted for TRB sequencing. Pooled TRB libraries were sequenced on an Illumina MiSeq with a v3 150-cycle kit. From the authors' description of their analysis: Analysis of repertoires was carried out in R inside a reproducible Nextflow workflow spanning QC, data transformation and analysis. Custom analyses were implemented in LymphoSeq2, an R package for AIRR-Seq data exploration. A few samples that produced fewer than 5000 total TRB sequences were removed, so 188 HIV repertoires were analyzed. Among the approximately 190 HIV repertoires that were kept, roughly 58 were collected before ART initiation and more than 120 were collected after ART initiation. Each repertoire was downsampled to 5000 TRB nucleotide sequences, and summary statistics were averaged across 100 downsampling iterations. The analysis kept only TRB sequences whose CDR3 regions were at least seven amino acids long. Diversity was assessed using a clonality score derived from Shannon entropy and using the Gini coefficient. In the repertoire networks, any two of the top 5000 CDR3 amino acid sequences were connected whenever the two sequences differed by an edit distance of one. GLIPH2 predicted antigen specificity groups and MHC restriction for TRB CDR3 amino acid sequences. To flag known associations with CMV, EBV, HIV or tissue antigens, CDR3 amino acid sequences were compared against VDJdb and McPAS-TCR. Pre-ART, post-ART and control groups were compared with Wilcoxon signed-rank tests and Holm-Bonferroni correction. Held by TCRdb, this immuneACCESS table contains in-frame sequences only and omits some clones. Under half of the omission traces to an unresolved V gene where checked; the cause of the rest is unknown. V and J calls and clone size are as listed in that table; D and trimming were resolved from the DNA. A total of 20,000 to 25,000 clones appear in this sample, about four fifths of them only once. The ten largest clones add up to about 10% of the sample.

Sample: unsorted PBMCs, taken around 2.5 years after starting antiretroviral therapy. The rearranged segments are TRBV4-2 and TRBJ1-1, with the D segment identity uncertain. The TCR originated in a man aged 35-49 years with HIV. The sequenced DNA is TGTGCCAGCAGCCCTTTTAATGAGGACGGGAACACTGAAGCTTTCTTT. It encodes CASSPFNEDGNTEAFF.